The 14 T cell receptor beta chains presented below share a single source sample, sequenced in a study of shared clonotypes between healthy human individuals. The data were produced by immunoSEQ multiplex PCR, yet TCRdb's version contains in-frame clones alone and is incomplete. Of 1 million to 1.2 million clones in the sample, roughly 80% were seen once. Sequenced input: memory CD4+ T cells from PBMCs. Noted subset: CD45RA-negative fraction. These receptors originate from a man in his late teens or twenties in good health. Some clones in this sample may be carry-over from other donors' samples.

This clone was counted a single time. The genes are TRBV5-6 and TRBJ2-7, with D perhaps matching TRBD1 (6 bases). Trimming shortened V by 4 bases and J by 2 bases, and 13 bases separated the two germline ends. This CDR3 is built from 14 residues. Looked up from germline, CDR1 is SGHDT and CDR2 is YYEEEE. The CDR3 DNA reads as TGTGCCAGCAGCCGAAAGGACAGAACCTACGAGCAGTACTTC. It translates to CASSRKDRTYEQYF. Filled out from reference TRBV5-6 and TRBJ2-7, the complete variable domain reads DAGVTQSPTHLIKTRGQQVTLRCSPKSGHDTVSWYQQALGQGPQFIFQYYEEEERQRGNFPDRFSGHQFPNYSSELNVNALLLGDSALYLCASSRKDRTYEQYFGPGTRLTVT.

The gene calls are TRBV28 and TRBJ1-2, with 10 bases aligning to TRBD1. CDR3 length: 14 amino acids. J lost 8 bases, V lost 10 bases, and 13 bases had no gene match. Germline V gene lookup returns CDR1 MDHEN and CDR2 SYDVKM. As DNA, the CDR3 is TGTGCCATTCGGAAGACAGGGGGCGGAAGGGGCTACACCTTC. It translates to CAIRKTGGGRGYTF.

Worth noting for this clone: This may arise from a read error, as a much more abundant clone is one base away. This chain links TRBV7-9 with TRBJ1-1, with D possibly being TRBD1 (6 bases). CDR1 and CDR2 (germline): SEHNR, FQNEAQ (reference sequence). The CDR3 has 14 amino acids. This CDR3 reads CAISDRDKNTEAFF. CDR3 nucleotides: TGTGCCATCAGCGACCGGGACAAGAACACTGAAGCTTTCTTT.

The CDR3 bases are TGCGCCAGCAGCTTGCTCACTAGCGGGAGTGGGGCCTACGAGCAGTACTTC. It is translated as CASSLLTSGSGAYEQYF. The V gene is TRBV5-1, the J gene TRBJ2-7; 11 bases fit TRBD2. Germline V gene data show CDR1 as SGHRS and CDR2 as YFSETQ. The CDR3 spans 17 residues. Unmatched junction bases numbered 8, after V lost 1 base and J lost 2 bases.

The chain links TRBV4-2 to TRBJ2-3; 9 nucleotides agree with TRBD2. Germline lookup yields CDR1 LGHNA and CDR2 YNFKEQ. The CDR3 runs 16 residues. Trimming cost V 1 base and J 2 bases; bases outside gene matches: 4. The CDR3 sequence is CASSQASSGNTDTQYF. CDR3 nucleotide sequence: TGTGCCAGCAGCCAAGCGTCTAGCGGGAACACAGATACGCAGTATTTT.

This clone was found once. V is TRBV7-6 and J is TRBJ1-5; no clear D. This CDR3 contains 13 residues. Trimming left V 0 bases short and J 3 bases short, with 3 bases between. Germline V gene lookup returns CDR1 SGHVS and CDR2 FNYEAQ. The CDR3 coding sequence is TGTGCCAGCAGCTTAGCCTACAATCAGCCCCAGCATTTT. Amino acid sequence: CASSLAYNQPQHF. Complete variable domain (other parts from reference TRBV7-6 and TRBJ1-5): GAGVSQSPRYKVTKRGQDVALRCDPISGHVSLYWYRQALGQGPEFLTYFNYEAQQDKSGLPNDRFSAERPEGSISTLTIQRTEQRDSAMYRCASSLAYNQPQHFGDGTRLSIL.

V gene TRBV9 combines with J gene TRBJ2-5; D gene ambiguous. The germline V and J ends were trimmed by 0 bases and 4 bases, with 1 base remaining between them. In germline, CDR1 is SGDLS, CDR2 YYNGEE. CDR3 size: 11 residues. CDR3 sequence: CASSVVETQYF. CDR3 nucleotide sequence: TGTGCCAGCAGCGTAGTAGAGACCCAGTACTTC.

The rearrangement links TRBV25-1 to TRBJ1-5, with D possibly being TRBD1 (6 bases). V lost 6 bases and J 3 bases, leaving 12 bases between the germline ends. Per the germline V gene, CDR1 is MGHDK and CDR2 is SYGVNS. The CDR3 contains 14 residues. The CDR3 nucleotides read TGTGCCAGCAGCAAAACAGGGTCCAATCAGCCCCAGCATTTT. Translated: CASSKTGSNQPQHF.

The rearrangement joins TRBV27 to TRBJ2-7; D gene unclear. The ends were cut back, 2 bases at V and 2 bases at J, with 10 bases in the middle. The CDR3 totals 14 residues. Looked up from germline, CDR1 is MNHEY and CDR2 is SMNVEV (reference sequence). CDR3: CASSLLSVPYEQYF. DNA for the CDR3: TGTGCCAGCAGTTTACTGTCGGTTCCCTACGAGCAGTACTTC.

The chain recombines TRBV14 with TRBJ2-1; 8 nucleotides align to TRBD1. With 4 bases clipped from V and 7 bases from J, the junction kept 12 bases outside the gene matches. CDR3 length: 16 residues. Looked up from germline, CDR1 is SGHDN and CDR2 is FVKESK. CDR3: CASSPRWDRMRNEQFF. CDR3 DNA: TGTGCCAGCAGCCCGAGATGGGACAGGATGAGGAATGAGCAGTTCTTC.

The J gene is TRBJ1-1, the V gene TRBV9; D uncertain. Trimming left V 7 bases short and J 0 bases short, with 10 bases between. Per germline, CDR1 SGDLS and CDR2 YYNGEE. The length of the CDR3 is 13 residues. In DNA, the CDR3 is TGTGCCAGCGGCACGGGAATGAACACTGAAGCTTTCTTT. Amino acid sequence: CASGTGMNTEAFF.

This rearrangement joins TRBV5-1 to TRBJ2-3; the match to TRBD2 covers 8 bases. V was pared by 4 bases and J by 0 bases, with 4 bases of the junction left unmatched. This CDR3 region has 15 residues. Germline V gene data show CDR1 as SGHRS and CDR2 as YFSETQ. The DNA of the CDR3 is TGCGCCAGCAGCCATAGCGGGGATAGCACAGATACGCAGTATTTT. Its protein product is CASSHSGDSTDTQYF.

This clone occurred a few times. The chain has TRBV29-1 and TRBJ1-4; no firm D call. The CDR3 has 12 amino acids. Germline loops: CDR1 SQVTM, CDR2 ANQGSEA. V was pared by 7 bases and J by 7 bases, with 13 bases between. The DNA for the CDR3 is TGCAGCGCGGTGTTGCACAGTGAAAAACTGTTTTTT. It is translated as CSAVLHSEKLFF.

Concerning this clone itself: Distinct nucleotide sequences in the sample also encode this CDR3. This rearrangement joins TRBV6-1 to TRBJ1-5; 7 nucleotides line up with TRBD1. CDR3 size: 14 residues. The ends lost 2 bases at V and 2 bases at J; junction bases unmatched: 0. CDR1 and CDR2 from the germline V gene are MNHNS and SASEGT. As DNA, the CDR3 is TGTGCCAGCAGTGAACAGGGGGGCAATCAGCCCCAGCATTTT. Translated: CASSEQGGNQPQHF.